The next 27 T cell receptor beta chains were all read from a single sample in a study of cytomegalovirus exposure and HLA in healthy donors. Method: immunoSEQ multiplex PCR; TCRdb's copy keeps in-frame clones and lacks some. The sample lists some 260,000 clones; about 90% were seen once. The sequenced sample consisted of PBMCs. Receptors originate from a woman aged 25 to 39 in good health and CMV-seronegative.

The genes are TRBV6-1 and TRBJ2-7; D is possibly TRBD1 or TRBD2 (5 bases each). The CDR3 length is 12 residues. Trimming left V 8 bases short and J 3 bases short, with 11 bases between. Germline CDR1 is MNHNS and CDR2 is SASEGT. As DNA, the CDR3 is TGTGCCAGCGCAGGGACCATCTACGAGCAGTACTTC. This gives the protein CASAGTIYEQYF.

V and J are TRBV6-1 and TRBJ2-7, with D uncertain. The CDR3 runs to 14 residues. Germline-derived CDR1 and CDR2 are MNHNS and SASEGT. V lost 4 bases and J lost 2, with 12 bases in between. CDR3 in amino acids: CASSVSAGPYEQYF. CDR3 DNA: TGTGCCAGCAGTGTTTCTGCAGGCCCCTACGAGCAGTACTTC.

This clone was counted between two and nine times. The chain combines TRBV12-5 with TRBJ1-2; TRBD1 agrees at 7 bases. The CDR3 has 13 amino acids. Losses at the gene ends were 5 bases for V and 5 bases for J; bases not matched to a gene: 5. The V gene's germline CDR1 is LGHNT and CDR2 FRNRAP. The CDR3 DNA reads TGTGCTAGTGGTACCGACAGGGAATATGGCTACACCTTC. It specifies CASGTDREYGYTF. The variable domain in full, with the rest retrieved from reference TRBV12-5 and TRBJ1-2, is DARVTQTPRHKVTEMGQEVTMRCQPILGHNTVFWYRQTMMQGLELLAYFRNRAPLDDSGMPKDRFSAEMPDATLATLKIQPSEPRDSAVYFCASGTDREYGYTFGSGTRLTVV.

The rearrangement uses TRBV5-1 and TRBJ2-5, with TRBD2 matching 7 bases. The ends lost 3 bases at V and 4 bases at J; junction bases unmatched: 0. The CDR3 has 12 amino acids. From germline, CDR1 is SGHRS and CDR2 YFSETQ. The CDR3 DNA reads as TGCGCCAGCAGCTCGGGGGGAGAGACCCAGTACTTC. It yields the protein CASSSGGETQYF. Filled out from reference TRBV5-1 and TRBJ2-5, the complete variable domain reads KAGVTQTPRYLIKTRGQQVTLSCSPISGHRSVSWYQQTPGQGLQFLFEYFSETQRNKGNFPGRFSGRQFSNSRSEMNVSTLELGDSALYLCASSSGGETQYFGPGTRLLVL.

V and J are TRBV5-6 and TRBJ2-1; 13 nucleotides agree with TRBD2. CDR1 is SGHDT and CDR2 is YYEEEE in the germline V gene. The CDR3 length is 15 residues. With 0 bases clipped from V and 7 bases from J, the junction kept 1 base outside the gene matches. The CDR3 DNA sequence: TGTGCCAGCAGCTTGGGACTAGCGGGAGGAAATGAGCAGTTCTTC. Encoded protein: CASSLGLAGGNEQFF.

The J gene is TRBJ1-2, the V gene TRBV28; D gene unclear. V was trimmed by 2 bases and J by 2 bases, leaving 9 bases between them. The CDR3 covers 14 residues. Germline-derived CDR1 and CDR2 are MDHEN and SYDVKM. CDR3 nucleotide sequence: TGTGCCAGCAGTTTAGGTGGGAACAACTATGGCTACACCTTC. Amino acid sequence: CASSLGGNNYGYTF.

The chain joins TRBV5-6 to TRBJ1-5; the D is unclear. The ends were cut back, 0 bases at V and 4 bases at J, with 11 bases in the middle. The CDR3 totals 15 residues. Per the germline V gene, CDR1 is SGHDT and CDR2 is YYEEEE. DNA of the CDR3: TGTGCCAGCAGCTTGGTAGGGTGGGAGAATCAGCCCCAGCATTTT. This encodes CASSLVGWENQPQHF.

The chain carries TRBV29-1 and TRBJ1-2; D remains unclear. V lost 8 bases and J 2 bases, leaving 9 bases between the germline ends. The CDR3 is 11 amino acids. Germline CDR1 is SQVTM and CDR2 is ANQGSEA. The CDR3 nucleotides are TGCAGCTCCTCAGAGAACTATGGCTACACCTTC. Residues: CSSSENYGYTF.

This clone was seen a handful of times. The J gene is TRBJ2-7, the V gene TRBV19, with D maybe TRBD2 (6 bases). There are 14 residues in the CDR3. Germline-derived CDR1 and CDR2 are LNHDA and SQIVND (reference sequence). V was cut by 5 bases and J by 4 bases, with 15 bases left in between. The CDR3: CASSSYGLTYEQYF. CDR3 DNA sequence: TGTGCCAGTAGTTCTTACGGACTAACATACGAGCAGTACTTC.

V gene TRBV27 combines with J gene TRBJ2-7, with no clear D. This CDR3 has 15 amino acids. CDR1 MNHEY and CDR2 SMNVEV come from the germline V gene (reference sequence). Trimming cost V 5 bases and J 3 bases, with 17 bases left between them. In DNA form, the CDR3 reads TGTGCCAGCAGTCCGGAGTATAGACCCAACTACGAGCAGTACTTC. The encoded protein is CASSPEYRPNYEQYF.

This chain links TRBV10-2 with TRBJ2-3; 14 bases match TRBD2. The junction had 7 bases not matched to a gene; V was cut back by 8 bases and J by 3 bases. This CDR3 is built from 16 residues. Germline V CDR1 and CDR2: WSHSY, SAAADI. DNA of the CDR3: TGCGCCAGCGGGCCGGGACTAGCGGGAGTAACAGATACGCAGTATTTT. Amino acids: CASGPGLAGVTDTQYF.

The V and J genes are TRBV6-5 and TRBJ2-5; D possibly corresponds to TRBD2 (5 bases). V lost 0 bases to trimming and J lost 0 bases, with 8 bases between them. The germline V gene encodes CDR1 MNHEY and CDR2 SVGAGI. The length of the CDR3 is 15 residues. The CDR3 nucleotides read TGTGCCAGCAGTTACTCTGGACTCTACCAAGAGACCCAGTACTTC. It encodes CASSYSGLYQETQYF.

V is TRBV9 and J is TRBJ2-1, with 12 bases aligning to TRBD2. Per the germline V gene, CDR1 is SGDLS and CDR2 is YYNGEE. V lost 2 bases and J lost 5; bases outside the gene matches: 5. The CDR3 totals 16 residues. DNA of the CDR3: TGTGCCAGCAGCGTGACCCGACTAGCGGGGGACAATGAGCAGTTCTTC. It is translated as CASSVTRLAGDNEQFF.

The chain couples TRBV19 to TRBJ1-5, with TRBD1 matching 7 bases. From germline, CDR1 is LNHDA and CDR2 SQIVND (reference sequence). Trimming at V came to 4 bases and at J to 3 bases, leaving 3 bases not matched to a gene. The CDR3 loop spans 14 amino acids. CDR3 coding DNA: TGTGCCAGTAGTACCACAGGGGACAATCAGCCCCAGCATTTT. Translation gives CASSTTGDNQPQHF. The variable domain in full, completed from reference TRBV19 and TRBJ1-5, reads DGGITQSPKYLFRKEGQNVTLSCEQNLNHDAMYWYRQDPGQGLRLIYYSQIVNDFQKGDIAEGYSVSREKKESFPLTVTSAQKNPTAFYLCASSTTGDNQPQHFGDGTRLSIL.

This clone was picked up a small number of times. V and J are TRBV18 and TRBJ2-1, with unresolved D. The germline gives CDR1 KGHSH, CDR2 LQKENI. V lost 3 bases to trimming and J lost 10 bases, with 7 bases between them. There are 11 residues in the CDR3. Here the CDR3 DNA reads TGTGCCAGCTCACCTACATCCGAGCAGTTCTTC. This sequence encodes CASSPTSEQFF.

The chain employs TRBV7-9 and TRBJ2-1, with 11 bases aligning to TRBD2. The CDR3 loop spans 16 amino acids. The germline V gene has CDR1 SEHNR and CDR2 FQNEAQ (reference sequence). Trimming removed 4 bases from V and 4 bases from J; junction bases left unmatched: 6. CDR3 sequence: CASSSPVAGGYNEQFF. For the CDR3, the DNA is TGTGCCAGCAGCTCCCCTGTAGCGGGAGGGTACAATGAGCAGTTCTTC.

The gene calls are TRBV28 and TRBJ2-1; TRBD1 or TRBD2 may be the D gene (5 bases each). There are 18 residues in the CDR3. CDR1 is MDHEN, CDR2 SYDVKM, per germline. V was clipped by 8 bases and J by 6 bases, with 29 bases between them. The CDR3 region has the DNA TGTGCCAGCCTTATTCGATCCGGGGCTAGCCGCGAGAGCAATGAGCAGTTCTTC. Residues: CASLIRSGASRESNEQFF.

V is TRBV7-8 and J is TRBJ1-2; no reliable D call. The V end was cut by 5 bases, the J end by 1 base, with 11 bases between. The CDR3 sequence is 14 residues long. Per germline, CDR1 SGHVS and CDR2 FQNEAQ. CDR3 amino acids: CASSPGADNYGYTF. CDR3 coding DNA: TGTGCCAGCAGCCCGGGTGCGGATAACTATGGCTACACCTTC.

CDR3 region: CATSANTVTHEQYF. CDR3 sequence (DNA): TGTGCCACCAGCGCTAATACAGTTACCCACGAGCAGTACTTC. The chain has TRBV15 and TRBJ2-7, with no clear D. The CDR3 consists of 14 residues. V gave up 5 bases and J gave up 5 bases, with 16 bases separating them. Germline V lookup: CDR1 LNHNV, CDR2 YYDKDF (reference sequence).

V usage is TRBV10-3 and J usage is TRBJ1-1, with 9 bases lining up with TRBD1. Losses at the gene ends were 5 bases for V and 3 bases for J; bases not matched to a gene: 10. Germline CDR1 and CDR2: ENHRY and SYGVKD. The CDR3 contains 16 residues. Here the CDR3 reads CAISTRDRVYDTEAFF. CDR3 DNA: TGTGCCATCAGTACGCGGGACAGGGTGTACGACACTGAAGCTTTCTTT.

The chain recombines TRBV7-2 with TRBJ2-7, with D possibly being TRBD1 or TRBD2 (5 bases each). CDR1 is SGHTA and CDR2 is FQGNSA in the germline V gene. Trimming shortened V by 3 bases and J by 3 bases, and 9 bases separated the two germline ends. CDR3 length: 13 amino acids. The CDR3 protein is CASSLGRGYEQYF. DNA for the CDR3: TGTGCCAGCAGCTTGGGACGGGGCTACGAGCAGTACTTC.

This clone showed up just a few times. DNA of the CDR3: TGCAGCGTCAAAGGACTAGCGGGCGAGACTCACTACAATGAGCAGTTCTTC. Its translation is CSVKGLAGETHYNEQFF. The genes are TRBV29-1 and TRBJ2-1; TRBD2 matches at 11 bases. V shed 6 bases and J 3 bases; nucleotides not matched to a gene: 13. Looked up from germline, CDR1 is SQVTM and CDR2 is ANQGSEA. The CDR3 covers 17 residues.

This clone was seen once. The J gene is TRBJ2-7, the V gene TRBV29-1; 7 positions agree with TRBD1. CDR1 and CDR2 from the germline V gene are SQVTM and ANQGSEA. V shed 7 bases and J 2 bases; nucleotides not matched to a gene: 5. The CDR3 is 12 residues long. This CDR3 reads CSALTGPYEQYF. CDR3 sequence (DNA): TGCAGCGCTCTGACAGGGCCCTACGAGCAGTACTTC.

This clone was detected only a few times. The chain combines TRBV6-5 with TRBJ2-7, with a tentative D call TRBD2 (6 bases). Trimming took 6 bases from V and 3 from J, leaving 12 bases between them. This CDR3 comprises 13 residues. Germline values: CDR1 MNHEY, CDR2 SVGAGI. In DNA, the CDR3 is TGTGCCAGCAGCGGGGACTCCCACTACGAGCAGTACTTC. This encodes CASSGDSHYEQYF.

The gene calls are TRBV28 and TRBJ1-5; TRBD1 matches at 11 bases. V lost 3 bases, J lost 6 bases, and 4 bases stayed unmatched. The CDR3 length is 15 residues. Germline CDR1 reads MDHEN; CDR2 reads SYDVKM. The CDR3 region has the DNA TGTGCCAGCAGTTTGAGAGGACAGGGGGCTCAGCCCCAGCATTTT. This codes for CASSLRGQGAQPQHF. Combining the CDR3 with reference TRBV28 and TRBJ1-5 gives the whole variable domain DVKVTQSSRYLVKRTGEKVFLECVQDMDHENMFWYRQDPGLGLRLIYFSYDVKMKEKGDIPEGYSVSREKKERFSLILESASTNQTSMYLCASSLRGQGAQPQHFGDGTRLSIL.

The chain employs TRBV10-3 and TRBJ2-7; D not resolved. The ends were cut back, 3 bases at V and 2 bases at J, with 8 bases in the middle. CDR3 size: 13 residues. Germline V gives CDR1 ENHRY, CDR2 SYGVKD. CDR3 loop: CAISDTAPYEQYF. CDR3 DNA sequence: TGTGCCATCAGTGATACGGCCCCCTACGAGCAGTACTTC.

This chain joins TRBV19 and TRBJ2-1, with D perhaps being TRBD1 or TRBD2 (6 bases each). The CDR3 is 13 residues long. Germline CDR1 reads LNHDA; CDR2 reads SQIVND (reference sequence). Trimming removed 6 bases at V and 6 bases at J, with 12 bases between. CDR3: CASRWGAVNEQFF. CDR3 nucleotide sequence: TGTGCCAGTAGGTGGGGGGCAGTCAATGAGCAGTTCTTC. Full variable domain (outside the CDR3, taken from reference TRBV19 and TRBJ2-1): DGGITQSPKYLFRKEGQNVTLSCEQNLNHDAMYWYRQDPGQGLRLIYYSQIVNDFQKGDIAEGYSVSREKKESFPLTVTSAQKNPTAFYLCASRWGAVNEQFFGPGTRLTVL.